This T cell receptor beta chain was captured by sequencing in a study of blood T cell repertoires in COVID-19. Overall study context: Spain, Italy and the United States supplied samples that represented acute and convalescent COVID-19. Sample material is recorded as cDNA or gDNA derived from T cells, B-cell-depleted T cells, or PBMCs.

Only one count was recorded for this clone. Germline lookup yields CDR1 SGHRS and CDR2 YFSETQ. The CDR3 is made up of 14 amino acids. The ends lost 2 bases at V and 4 bases at J; junction bases unmatched: 5. As processed by the authors: Reference gene primer amplification in the assay estimated nucleated cell counts. Only in-frame clones appear in the TCRdb table, and some are missing; sequencing was by immunoSEQ multiplex PCR. V and J calls and clone size are copied from that table; D and trimming were computed from the DNA. Here the sample spans about 200,000 clones, 70% to 90% being singletons. Source material: peripheral blood. This sequence was found in an elderly woman with acute or convalescent COVID-19. This chain links TRBV5-1 with TRBJ1-1, with 7 bases that match TRBD1. The CDR3 sequence is CASSFGQESTEAFF. The CDR3 DNA follows: TGCGCCAGCAGCTTCGGACAGGAATCCACTGAAGCTTTCTTT.